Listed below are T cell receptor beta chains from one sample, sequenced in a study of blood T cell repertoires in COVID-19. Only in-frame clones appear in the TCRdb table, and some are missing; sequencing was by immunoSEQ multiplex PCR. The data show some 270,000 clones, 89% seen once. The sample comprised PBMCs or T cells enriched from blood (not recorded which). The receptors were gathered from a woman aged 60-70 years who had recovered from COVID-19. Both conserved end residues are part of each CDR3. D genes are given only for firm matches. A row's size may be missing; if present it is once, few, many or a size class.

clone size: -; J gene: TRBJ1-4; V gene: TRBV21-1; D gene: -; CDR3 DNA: TGTGCCAGCAGCAAACCCCGGACAGGCCTGGGGAAACTGTTTTTT; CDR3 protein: CASSKPRTGLGKLFF
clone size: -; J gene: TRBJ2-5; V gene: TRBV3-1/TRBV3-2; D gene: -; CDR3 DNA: TGTGCCAGCACGGGACTCCCGAAAAAAGAGACCCAGTACTTC; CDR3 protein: CASTGLPKKETQYF
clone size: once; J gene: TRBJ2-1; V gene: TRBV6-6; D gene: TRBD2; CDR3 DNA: TGTGCCAGCAGGACCACGGGGACTAGCGGGACCGAACGGTTCTTC; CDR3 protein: CASRTTGTSGTERFF
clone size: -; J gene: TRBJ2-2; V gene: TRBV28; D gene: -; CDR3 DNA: TGTGCCAGCCTTGCTAGCGACACCGGGGAGCTGTTTTTT; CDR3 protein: CASLASDTGELFF
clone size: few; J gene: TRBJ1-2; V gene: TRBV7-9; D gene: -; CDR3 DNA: TGTGCCAGCACGTCTGGGGACTTTAACTATGGCTACACCTTC; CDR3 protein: CASTSGDFNYGYTF
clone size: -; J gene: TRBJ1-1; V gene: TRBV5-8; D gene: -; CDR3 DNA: TGTGCCAGCAGCTTGGGGGCGACAGGCGAGGGAGCTTTCTTT; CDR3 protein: CASSLGATGEGAFF
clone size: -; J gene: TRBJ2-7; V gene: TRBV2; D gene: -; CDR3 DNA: TGTGCCAGCCAAAGTAAGGGGGGGGACGAGCAGTACTTC; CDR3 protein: CASQSKGGDEQYF
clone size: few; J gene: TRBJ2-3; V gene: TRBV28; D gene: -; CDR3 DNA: TGTGCCAGCAGTTCGCGGGTCCGCACAGATACGCAGTATTTT; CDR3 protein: CASSSRVRTDTQYF
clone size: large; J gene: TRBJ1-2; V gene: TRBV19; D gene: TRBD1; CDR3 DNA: TGTGCCACCCGACAGGGATTAAACTATGGCTACACCTTC; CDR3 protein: CATRQGLNYGYTF
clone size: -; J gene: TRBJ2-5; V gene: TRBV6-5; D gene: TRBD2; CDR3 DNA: TGTGCCAGCAGCCTACTAGCGGGGGGGGAAGAGACCCAGTACTTC; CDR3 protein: CASSLLAGGEETQYF
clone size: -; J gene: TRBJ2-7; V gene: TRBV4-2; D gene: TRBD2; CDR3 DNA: TGTGCCAGCAGCCAAGAAGAGGGGGGACTAGAGGGCTACGAGCAGTACTTC; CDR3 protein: CASSQEEGGLEGYEQYF
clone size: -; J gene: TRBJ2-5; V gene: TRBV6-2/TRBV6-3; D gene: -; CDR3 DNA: TGTGCCAGCAGTTACTCGACGTTTTGGACAGGAGGGAGGTTTCAAGAGACCCAGTACTTC; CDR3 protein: CASSYSTFWTGGRFQETQYF
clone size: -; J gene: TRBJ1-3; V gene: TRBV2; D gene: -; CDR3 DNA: TGTGCCAGCAGCCATTTCCGGGACTATGGAAACACCATATATTTT; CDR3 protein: CASSHFRDYGNTIYF
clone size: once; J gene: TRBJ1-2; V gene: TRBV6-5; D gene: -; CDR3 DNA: TGTGCCAGCAGTACGGAGGGCTACACCTTC; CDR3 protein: CASSTEGYTF
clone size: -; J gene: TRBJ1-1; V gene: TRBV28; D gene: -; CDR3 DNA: TGTGCCAGCAGTTTCAACCAGGGGCGGTGGACTGAAGCTTTCTTT; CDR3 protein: CASSFNQGRWTEAFF
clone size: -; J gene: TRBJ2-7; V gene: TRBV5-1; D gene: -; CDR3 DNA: TGCGCCAGCAGCTTAGGGGGACAAGATTTCTACGAGCAGTACTTC; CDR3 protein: CASSLGGQDFYEQYF
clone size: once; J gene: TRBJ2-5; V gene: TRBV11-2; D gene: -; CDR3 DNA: TGTGCCAGCAGCTTCCAGGGAACAGGGCAAGAGACCCAGTACTTC; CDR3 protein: CASSFQGTGQETQYF
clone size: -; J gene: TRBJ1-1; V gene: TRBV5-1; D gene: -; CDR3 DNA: TGCGCCAGCAGAGCCCCAGGGAACACTGAAGCTTTCTTT; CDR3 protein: CASRAPGNTEAFF
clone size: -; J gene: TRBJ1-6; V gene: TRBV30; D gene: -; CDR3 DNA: TGTGCCTGGGGGTGGGACTCCAATTCACCCCTCCACTTT; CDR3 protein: CAWGWDSNSPLHF
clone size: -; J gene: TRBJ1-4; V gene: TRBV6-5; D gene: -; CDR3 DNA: TGTGCCAGCAGTTACAATGGGGGGAGTGCTGAAAAACTGTTTTTT; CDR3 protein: CASSYNGGSAEKLFF
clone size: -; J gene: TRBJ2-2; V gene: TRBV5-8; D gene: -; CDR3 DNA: TGTGCCAGCACCCTTATCGGTCAGGGGATGGACACCGGGGAGCTGTTTTTT; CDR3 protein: CASTLIGQGMDTGELFF
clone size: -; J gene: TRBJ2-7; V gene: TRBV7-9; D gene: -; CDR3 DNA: TGTGCCAGCAGCCAACAGGGCTCCTACGAGCAGTACTTC; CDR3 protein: CASSQQGSYEQYF
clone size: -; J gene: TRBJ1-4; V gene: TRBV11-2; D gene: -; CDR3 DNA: TGTGCCAGCAGCTTAGATCATAAGGGGCGGGGTGAAAAACTGTTTTTT; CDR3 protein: CASSLDHKGRGEKLFF
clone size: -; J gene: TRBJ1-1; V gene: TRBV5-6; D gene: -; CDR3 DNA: TGTGCCAGCAGCCCCGGGCGGGGAGCTGAAGCTTTCTTT; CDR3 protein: CASSPGRGAEAFF
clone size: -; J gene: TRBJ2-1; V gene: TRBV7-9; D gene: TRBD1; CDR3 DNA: TGTGCCAGCAGCTTAGACAGGGGAATTGTCTTTTGGAATGAGCAGTTCTTC; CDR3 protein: CASSLDRGIVFWNEQFF
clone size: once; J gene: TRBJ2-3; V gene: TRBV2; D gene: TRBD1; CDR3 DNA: TGTGCCAGCAGTGCTAGGACAGGGGGTACAGATACGCAGTATTTT; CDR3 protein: CASSARTGGTDTQYF
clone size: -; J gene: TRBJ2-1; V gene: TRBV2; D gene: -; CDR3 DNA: TGTGCCAGCAGTGAAGCCCTCGTCGATGAGCAGTTCTTC; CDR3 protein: CASSEALVDEQFF
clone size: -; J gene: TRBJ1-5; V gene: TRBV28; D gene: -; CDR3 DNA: TGTGCCAGCACCAAGGAGGGGTTATCCAATCAGCCCCAGCATTTT; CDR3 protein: CASTKEGLSNQPQHF
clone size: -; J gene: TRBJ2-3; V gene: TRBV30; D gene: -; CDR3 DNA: TGTGCCTGGAGTGTCGGGGGACTCACAGATACGCAGTATTTT; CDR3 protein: CAWSVGGLTDTQYF
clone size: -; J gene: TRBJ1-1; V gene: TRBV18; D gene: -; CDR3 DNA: TGTGCCAGCTCACGGACGATGCAGGGGCGGACTGAAGCTTTCTTT; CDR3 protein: CASSRTMQGRTEAFF
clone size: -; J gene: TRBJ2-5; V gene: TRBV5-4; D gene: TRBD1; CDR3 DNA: TGTGCCAGCAGTATGACAGGGGTCGAGACCCAGTACTTC; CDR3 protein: CASSMTGVETQYF
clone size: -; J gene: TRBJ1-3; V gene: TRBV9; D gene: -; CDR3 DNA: TGTGCCAGCAGCGAACAGCTTCTCATCTCTGGAAACACCATATATTTT; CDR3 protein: CASSEQLLISGNTIYF
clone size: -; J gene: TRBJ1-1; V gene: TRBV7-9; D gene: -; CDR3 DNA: TGTGCCAGCAGCTTCGGACACGGGGGAACTGAAGCTTTCTTT; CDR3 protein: CASSFGHGGTEAFF
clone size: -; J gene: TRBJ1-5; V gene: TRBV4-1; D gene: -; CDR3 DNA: TGCGCCAGCAGCCAACGATCAGGGGACGGTCAGCCCCAGCATTTT; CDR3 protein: CASSQRSGDGQPQHF
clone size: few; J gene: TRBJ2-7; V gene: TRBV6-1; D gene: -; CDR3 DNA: TGTGCCAGCAGTGAACTATTGACAGACCTCTACGAGCAGTACTTC; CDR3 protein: CASSELLTDLYEQYF
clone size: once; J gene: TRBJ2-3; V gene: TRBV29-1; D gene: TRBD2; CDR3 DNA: TGCAGCGGAACCGGGACTATCGCCCTGGATACGCAGTATTTT; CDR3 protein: CSGTGTIALDTQYF
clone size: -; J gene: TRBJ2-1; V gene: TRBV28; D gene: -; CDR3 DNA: TGTGCCAGCAGTTCACCGGGACTTCCGCGTATCTCCTACAATGAGCAGTTCTTC; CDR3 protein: CASSSPGLPRISYNEQFF
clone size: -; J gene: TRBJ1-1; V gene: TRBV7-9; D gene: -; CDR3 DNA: TGTGCCAGCAGCTTAGGGAGGACTGAAGCTTTCTTT; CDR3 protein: CASSLGRTEAFF
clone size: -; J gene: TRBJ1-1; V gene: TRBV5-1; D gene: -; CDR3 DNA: TGCGCCAGCAGCCCATCGGGAGCTACGGGCACTGAAGCTTTCTTT; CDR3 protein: CASSPSGATGTEAFF
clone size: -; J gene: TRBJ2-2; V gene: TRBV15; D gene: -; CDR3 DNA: TGTGCCACCGCTGCCGGGGGACGGGGCACCGGGGAGCTGTTTTTT; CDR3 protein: CATAAGGRGTGELFF
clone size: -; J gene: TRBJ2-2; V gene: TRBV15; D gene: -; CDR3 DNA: TGTGCCACCAGCAGAGATCTTAGACTAGGAGGCACCGGGGAGCTGTTTTTT; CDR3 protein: CATSRDLRLGGTGELFF
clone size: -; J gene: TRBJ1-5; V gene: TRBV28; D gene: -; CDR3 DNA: TGTGCCAGCAGAGAACAGATTTATAGCAATCAGCCCCAGCATTTT; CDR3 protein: CASREQIYSNQPQHF
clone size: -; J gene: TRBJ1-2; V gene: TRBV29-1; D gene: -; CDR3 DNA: TGCAGCGCTGCCGGGACAAGAGCTAACTATGGCTACACCTTC; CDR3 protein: CSAAGTRANYGYTF
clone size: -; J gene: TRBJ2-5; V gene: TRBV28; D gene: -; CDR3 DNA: TGTGCCAGCAGCCTCATAGCGATAGGAGAGACCCAGTACTTC; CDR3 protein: CASSLIAIGETQYF
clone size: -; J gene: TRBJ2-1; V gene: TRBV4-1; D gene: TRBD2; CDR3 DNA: TGCGCCAGCACGGGAGGGCCCCTGAATGAGCAGTTCTTC; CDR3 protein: CASTGGPLNEQFF
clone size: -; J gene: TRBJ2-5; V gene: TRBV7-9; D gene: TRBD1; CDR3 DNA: TGTGCCAGCAGCTTACGGCAGGGGGTAGAGACCCAGTACTTC; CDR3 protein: CASSLRQGVETQYF
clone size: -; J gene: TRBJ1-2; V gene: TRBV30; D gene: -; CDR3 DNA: TGTGCCGGGATACCGGACAGTTATGGCTACACCTTC; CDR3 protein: CAGIPDSYGYTF
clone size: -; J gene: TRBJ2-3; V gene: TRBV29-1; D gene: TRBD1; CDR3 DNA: TGCAGCGTGATACAGGGGGCAACAGATACGCAGTATTTT; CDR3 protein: CSVIQGATDTQYF
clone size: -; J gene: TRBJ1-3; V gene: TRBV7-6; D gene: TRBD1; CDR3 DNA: TGTGCCAGCAGCTCCCCGTACAGGGGGTTATCTGGAAACACCATATATTTT; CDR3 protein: CASSSPYRGLSGNTIYF
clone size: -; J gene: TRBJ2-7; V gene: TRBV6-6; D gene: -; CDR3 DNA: TGTGCCAGCAGACGGGACACTCCATACGAGCAGTACTTC; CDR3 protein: CASRRDTPYEQYF
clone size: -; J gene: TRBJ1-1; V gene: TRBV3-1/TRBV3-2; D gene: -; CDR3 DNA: TGTGCCAGCAGCCATAGACAGCTGAACACTGAAGCTTTCTTT; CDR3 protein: CASSHRQLNTEAFF
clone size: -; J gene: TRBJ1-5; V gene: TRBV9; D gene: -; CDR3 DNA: TGTGCCAGCAGCGTAATACCGGGTCAGCCCCAGCATTTT; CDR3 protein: CASSVIPGQPQHF
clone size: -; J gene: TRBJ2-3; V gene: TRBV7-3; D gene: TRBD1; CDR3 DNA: TGTGCCAGCAGCACCCCTCAGGGGGCTGCCACAGATACGCAGTATTTT; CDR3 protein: CASSTPQGAATDTQYF
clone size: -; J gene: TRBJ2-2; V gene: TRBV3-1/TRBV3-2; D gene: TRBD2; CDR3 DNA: TGTGCCAGCAGCCAAGATCTGGGGCTAGCGGGAAGGAACACCGGGGAGCTGTTTTTT; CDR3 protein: CASSQDLGLAGRNTGELFF
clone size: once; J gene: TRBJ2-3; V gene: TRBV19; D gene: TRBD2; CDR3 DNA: TGTGCCAGTAGACATACTAGCGGGATGTCTACAGATACGCAGTATTTT; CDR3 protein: CASRHTSGMSTDTQYF
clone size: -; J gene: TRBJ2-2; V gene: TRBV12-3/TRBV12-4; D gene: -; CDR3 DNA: TGTGCCAGTTGTCGCGCGAACACCGGGGAGCTGTTTTTT; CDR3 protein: CASCRANTGELFF
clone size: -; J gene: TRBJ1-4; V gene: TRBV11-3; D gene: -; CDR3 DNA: TGTGCCAGCAGCTCCAATTGGGGCACAGCAACTAATGAAAAACTGTTTTTT; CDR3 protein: CASSSNWGTATNEKLFF